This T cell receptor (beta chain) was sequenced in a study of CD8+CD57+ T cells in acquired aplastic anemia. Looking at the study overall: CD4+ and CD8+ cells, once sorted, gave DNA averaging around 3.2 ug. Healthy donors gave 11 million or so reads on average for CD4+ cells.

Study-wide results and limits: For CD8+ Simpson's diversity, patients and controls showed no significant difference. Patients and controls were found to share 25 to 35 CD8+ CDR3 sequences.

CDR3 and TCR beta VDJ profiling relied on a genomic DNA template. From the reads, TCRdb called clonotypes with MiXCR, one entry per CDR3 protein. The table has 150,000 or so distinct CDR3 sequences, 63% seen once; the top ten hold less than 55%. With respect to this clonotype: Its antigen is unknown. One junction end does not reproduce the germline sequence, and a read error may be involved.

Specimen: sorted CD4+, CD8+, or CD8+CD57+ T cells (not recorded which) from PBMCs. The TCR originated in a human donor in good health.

CDR3 region: CASSLRVNHPQHF. The CDR3 DNA reads TGTGCCAGCAGTTTACGGGTGAATCATCCCCAGCATTTT. The chain uses TRBV27 and TRBJ1-5; the D is unclear. The V gene's germline CDR1 is MNHEY and CDR2 SMNVEV (reference sequence). The CDR3 totals 13 residues.